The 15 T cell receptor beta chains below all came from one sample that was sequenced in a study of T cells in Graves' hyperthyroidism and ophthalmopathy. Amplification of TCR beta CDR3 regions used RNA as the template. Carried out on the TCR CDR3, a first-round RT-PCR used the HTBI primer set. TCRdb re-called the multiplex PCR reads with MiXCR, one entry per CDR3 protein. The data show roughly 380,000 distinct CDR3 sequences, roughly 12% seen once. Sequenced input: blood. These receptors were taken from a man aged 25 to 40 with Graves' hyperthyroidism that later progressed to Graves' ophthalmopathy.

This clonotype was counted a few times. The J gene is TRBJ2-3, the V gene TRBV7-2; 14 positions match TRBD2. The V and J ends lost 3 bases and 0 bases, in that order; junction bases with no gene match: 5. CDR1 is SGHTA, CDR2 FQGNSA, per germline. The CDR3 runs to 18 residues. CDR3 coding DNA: TGTGCCAGCAGCTTTGGACTAGCGGGGGGAGCCAGCACAGATACGCAGTATTTT. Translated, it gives CASSFGLAGGASTDTQYF.

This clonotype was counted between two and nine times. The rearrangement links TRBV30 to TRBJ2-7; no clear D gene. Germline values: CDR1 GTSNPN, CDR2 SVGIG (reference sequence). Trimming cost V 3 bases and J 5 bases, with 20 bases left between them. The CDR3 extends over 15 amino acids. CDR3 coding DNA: TGTGCCTGGAGCCCCGGGCAGGCTGGGAAGAACGAGCAGTACTTC. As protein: CAWSPGQAGKNEQYF.

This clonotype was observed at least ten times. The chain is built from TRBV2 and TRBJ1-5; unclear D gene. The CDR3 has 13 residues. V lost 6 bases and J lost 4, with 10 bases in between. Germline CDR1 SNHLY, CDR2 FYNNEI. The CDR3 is CASSLSENQPQHF. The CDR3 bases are TGTGCCAGCAGCCTCTCAGAGAATCAGCCCCAGCATTTT.

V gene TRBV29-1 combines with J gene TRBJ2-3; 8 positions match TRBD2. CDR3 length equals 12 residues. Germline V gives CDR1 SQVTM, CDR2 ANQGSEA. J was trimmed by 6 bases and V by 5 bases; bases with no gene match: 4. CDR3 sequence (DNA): TGCAGCGTTAGCCGGGAGGGGGATACGCAGTATTTT. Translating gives CSVSREGDTQYF.

CDR3 loop: CASSLGQGTIYGYTF. The CDR3 DNA sequence: TGTGCCAGCAGCTTAGGACAGGGGACCATCTATGGCTACACCTTC. The chain uses TRBV5-5 and TRBJ1-2, with 9 positions matching TRBD1. The CDR3 loop spans 15 amino acids. The V segment lost 2 bases and the J segment 4 bases; nucleotides outside the gene matches: 6. The germline CDR1 and CDR2 sequences are SGHKS and YYEKEE (reference sequence).

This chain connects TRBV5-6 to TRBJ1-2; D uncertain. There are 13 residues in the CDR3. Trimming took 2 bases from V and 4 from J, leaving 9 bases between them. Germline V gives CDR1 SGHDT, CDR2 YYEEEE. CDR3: CASSLQTRYGYTF. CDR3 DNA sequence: TGTGCCAGCAGCTTACAGACGCGCTATGGCTACACCTTC. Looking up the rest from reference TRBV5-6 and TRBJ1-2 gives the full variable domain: DAGVTQSPTHLIKTRGQQVTLRCSPKSGHDTVSWYQQALGQGPQFIFQYYEEEERQRGNFPDRFSGHQFPNYSSELNVNALLLGDSALYLCASSLQTRYGYTFGSGTRLTVV.

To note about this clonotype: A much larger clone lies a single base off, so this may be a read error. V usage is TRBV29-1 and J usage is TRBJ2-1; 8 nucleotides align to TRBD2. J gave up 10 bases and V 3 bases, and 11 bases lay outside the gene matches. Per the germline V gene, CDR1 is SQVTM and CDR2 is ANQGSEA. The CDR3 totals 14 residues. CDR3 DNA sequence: TGCAGCGTTGATCCTAGCGGGCGGGCGGGCGAGCAGTTCTTC. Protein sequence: CSVDPSGRAGEQFF.

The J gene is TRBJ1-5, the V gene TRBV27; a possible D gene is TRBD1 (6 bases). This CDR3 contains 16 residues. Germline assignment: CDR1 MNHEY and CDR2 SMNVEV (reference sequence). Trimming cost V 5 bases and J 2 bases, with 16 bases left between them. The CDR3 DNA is TGTGCCAGCAGTCCGAGGGGGGGTAGAGGCAATCAGCCCCAGCATTTT. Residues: CASSPRGGRGNQPQHF.

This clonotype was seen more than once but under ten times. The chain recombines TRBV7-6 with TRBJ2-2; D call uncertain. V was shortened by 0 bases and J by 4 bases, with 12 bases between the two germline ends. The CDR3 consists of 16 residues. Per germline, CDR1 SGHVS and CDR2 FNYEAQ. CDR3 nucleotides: TGTGCCAGCAGCTTAGCCAAAGGGTATCTCACCGGGGAGCTGTTTTTT. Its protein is CASSLAKGYLTGELFF. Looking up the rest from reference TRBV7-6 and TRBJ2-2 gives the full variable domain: GAGVSQSPRYKVTKRGQDVALRCDPISGHVSLYWYRQALGQGPEFLTYFNYEAQQDKSGLPNDRFSAERPEGSISTLTIQRTEQRDSAMYRCASSLAKGYLTGELFFGEGSRLTVL.

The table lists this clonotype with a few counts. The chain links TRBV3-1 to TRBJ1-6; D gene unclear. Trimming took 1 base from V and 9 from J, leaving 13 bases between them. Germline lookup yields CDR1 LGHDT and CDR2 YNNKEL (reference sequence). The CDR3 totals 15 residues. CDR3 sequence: CASSQGLPLGSPLHF. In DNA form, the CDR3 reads TGTGCCAGCAGCCAAGGGCTACCGTTGGGTTCACCCCTCCACTTT.

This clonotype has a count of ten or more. Written as DNA, the CDR3 is TGTGCCAGCAGTTTATGGGGGTGGAGACTAGCGGGGGGAGCAGATACGCAGTATTTT. Its protein is CASSLWGWRLAGGADTQYF. V and J are TRBV28 and TRBJ2-3; 13 positions match TRBD2. The V gene's germline CDR1 is MDHEN and CDR2 SYDVKM. V lost 0 bases and J lost 4; bases outside the gene matches: 10. The CDR3 loop spans 19 amino acids.

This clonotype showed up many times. The CDR3 DNA reads TGTGCCAGCAGTTTGGCGGACCCCTCCTACGAGCAGTACTTC. Its translation: CASSLADPSYEQYF. V usage is TRBV27 and J usage is TRBJ2-7; D gene ambiguous. CDR3 length: 14 amino acids. V gave up 3 bases and J gave up 0 bases, with 9 bases separating them. Germline V gene sequence: CDR1 MNHEY, CDR2 SMNVEV (reference sequence).

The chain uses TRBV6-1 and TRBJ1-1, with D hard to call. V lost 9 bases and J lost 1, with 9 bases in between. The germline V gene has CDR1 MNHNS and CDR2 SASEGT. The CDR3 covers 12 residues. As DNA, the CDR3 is TGTGCCAGGGACGGTAAGAACACTGAAGCTTTCTTT. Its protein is CARDGKNTEAFF.

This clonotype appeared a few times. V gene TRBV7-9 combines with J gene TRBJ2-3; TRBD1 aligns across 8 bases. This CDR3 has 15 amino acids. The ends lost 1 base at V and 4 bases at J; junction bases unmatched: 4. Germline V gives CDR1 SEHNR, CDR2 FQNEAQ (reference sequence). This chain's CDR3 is CASSLEQGVSDTQYF. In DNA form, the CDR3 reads TGTGCCAGCAGCTTAGAACAGGGGGTGTCAGATACGCAGTATTTT.

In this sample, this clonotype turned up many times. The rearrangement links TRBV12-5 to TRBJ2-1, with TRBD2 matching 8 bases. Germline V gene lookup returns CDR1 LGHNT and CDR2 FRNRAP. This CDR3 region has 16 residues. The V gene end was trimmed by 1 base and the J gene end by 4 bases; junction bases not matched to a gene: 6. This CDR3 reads CASGLGAGAGYNEQFF. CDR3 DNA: TGTGCTAGTGGTTTGGGAGCGGGGGCCGGGTACAATGAGCAGTTCTTC.